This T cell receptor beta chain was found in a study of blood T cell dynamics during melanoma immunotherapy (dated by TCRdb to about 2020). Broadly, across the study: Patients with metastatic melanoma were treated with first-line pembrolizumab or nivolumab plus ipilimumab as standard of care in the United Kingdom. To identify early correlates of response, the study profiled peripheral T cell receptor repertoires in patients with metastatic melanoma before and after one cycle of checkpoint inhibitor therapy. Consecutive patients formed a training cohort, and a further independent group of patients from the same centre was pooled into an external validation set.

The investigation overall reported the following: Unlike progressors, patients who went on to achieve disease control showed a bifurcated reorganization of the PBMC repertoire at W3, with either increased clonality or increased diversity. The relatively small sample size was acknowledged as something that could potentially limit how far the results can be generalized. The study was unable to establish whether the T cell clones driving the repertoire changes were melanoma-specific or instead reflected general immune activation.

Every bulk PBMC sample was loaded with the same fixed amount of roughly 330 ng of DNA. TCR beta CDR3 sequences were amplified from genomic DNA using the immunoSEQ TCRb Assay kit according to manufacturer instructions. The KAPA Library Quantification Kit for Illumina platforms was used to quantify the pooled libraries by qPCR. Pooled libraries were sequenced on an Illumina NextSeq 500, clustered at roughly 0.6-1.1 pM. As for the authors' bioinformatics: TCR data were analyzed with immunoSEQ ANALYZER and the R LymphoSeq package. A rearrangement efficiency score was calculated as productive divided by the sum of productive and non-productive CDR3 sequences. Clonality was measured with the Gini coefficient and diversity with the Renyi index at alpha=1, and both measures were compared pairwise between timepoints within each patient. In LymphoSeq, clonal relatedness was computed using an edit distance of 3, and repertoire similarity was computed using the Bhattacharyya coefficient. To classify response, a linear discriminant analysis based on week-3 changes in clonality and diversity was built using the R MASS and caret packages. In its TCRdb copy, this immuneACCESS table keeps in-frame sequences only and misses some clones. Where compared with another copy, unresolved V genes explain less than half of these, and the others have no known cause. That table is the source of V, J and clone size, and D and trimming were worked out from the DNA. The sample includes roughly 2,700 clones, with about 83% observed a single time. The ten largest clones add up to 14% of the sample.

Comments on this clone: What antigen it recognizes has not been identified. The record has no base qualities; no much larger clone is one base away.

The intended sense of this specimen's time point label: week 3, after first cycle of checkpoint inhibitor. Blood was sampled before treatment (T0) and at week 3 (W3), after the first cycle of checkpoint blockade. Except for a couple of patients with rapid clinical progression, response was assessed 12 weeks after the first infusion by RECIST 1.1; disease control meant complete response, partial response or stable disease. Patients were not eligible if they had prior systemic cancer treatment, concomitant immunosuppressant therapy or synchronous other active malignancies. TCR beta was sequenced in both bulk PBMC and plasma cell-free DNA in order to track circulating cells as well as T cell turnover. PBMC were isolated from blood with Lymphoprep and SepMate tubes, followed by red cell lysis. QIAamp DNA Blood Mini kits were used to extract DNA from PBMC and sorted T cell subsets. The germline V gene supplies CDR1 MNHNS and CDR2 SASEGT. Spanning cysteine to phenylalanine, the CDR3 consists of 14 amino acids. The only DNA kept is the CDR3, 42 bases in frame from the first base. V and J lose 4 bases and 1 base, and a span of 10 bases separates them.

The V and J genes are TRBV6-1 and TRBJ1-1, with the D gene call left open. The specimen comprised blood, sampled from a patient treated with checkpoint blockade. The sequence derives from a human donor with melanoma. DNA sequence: TGTGCCAGCAGTGCCCACAAGGAGAACACTGAAGCTTTCTTT. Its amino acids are CASSAHKENTEAFF.